This TCR beta chain was recorded in a study of T-cell reconstitution after alpha-beta-depleted transplantation in children. Construction of the TCRbeta library involved unique molecular identifiers. One entry per CDR3 protein, called by TCRdb with MiXCR from the PCR reads. The sample lists approximately 520,000 distinct CDR3 sequences, about 30% occurring once. The CDR3 has 15 residues. Germline CDR1 reads KGHSH; CDR2 reads LQKENI. V was cut by 3 bases and J by 0 bases, with 9 bases left in between. J is TRBJ1-3 and V is TRBV18; D gene unclear. The receptor's source is a human donor who donated a stem cell graft to a child with aplastic anemia. The sample in question was PBMCs from the stem cell graft donor, obtained from the stem cell graft. The CDR3 loop reads CASSPPISSGNTIYF. Written as DNA, the CDR3 is TGTGCCAGCTCACCGCCGATCAGCTCTGGAAACACCATATATTTT.